Listed below are T cell receptor beta chains from one sample, sequenced in a study of cytomegalovirus exposure and HLA in healthy donors. The repertoire was sequenced with immunoSEQ multiplex PCR; TCRdb's copy has only in-frame clones and lacks some. Of 120,000 or so clones in the sample, roughly 86% were seen once. Sequenced: PBMCs. The receptors derive from a man between 18 and 35 years old in good health and CMV-seronegative. Both conserved end residues are part of each CDR3. The D gene is left open where the match is weak. Only part of the rows carry a size: once, few, many, or a class if the clone is expanded.

>TRBJ1-1|TRBV5-1|TRBD1|-
TGCGCCAGCAGCTTGGACAGATGGGACAGAGAGATAGGGGATGGCACTGAAGCTTTCTTT
CASSLDRWDREIGDGTEAFF
>TRBJ1-1|TRBV11-2|-|-
TGTGCCAGCAGCTTAGACCCCCCCGGAGGAGTCGGGGACACTGAAGCTTTCTTT
CASSLDPPGGVGDTEAFF
>TRBJ1-5|TRBV10-3|TRBD1|-
TGTGCCATCAGTGACTCGGACAGGGACCAAGGTCAGCCCCAGCATTTT
CAISDSDRDQGQPQHF
>TRBJ1-2|TRBV19|-|-
TGTGCCAGTAGTCAGGGGAGAGGCTACACCTTC
CASSQGRGYTF
>TRBJ2-7|TRBV6-5|-|-
TGTGCCAGCAGTTACTCTTCAGGGCTCGAGCAGTACTTC
CASSYSSGLEQYF
>TRBJ1-5|TRBV7-2|-|-
TGTGCCAGCAGTTTAATGTCCGGTCTGGTCTCCAATCAGCCCCAGCATTTT
CASSLMSGLVSNQPQHF
>TRBJ2-3|TRBV20-1|-|-
TGCAGTGCAAAGGATGGGACAACTTATTTT
CSAKDGTTYF
>TRBJ2-6|TRBV6-5|-|-
TGTGCCAGCGCCAGGGACTCTGGGGCCAACGTCCTGACTTTC
CASARDSGANVLTF
>TRBJ2-1|TRBV5-8|TRBD2|-
TGTGCCACCCGTTGGACGGGGGGGCTAAACAATGAGCAGTTCTTC
CATRWTGGLNNEQFF
>TRBJ2-3|TRBV4-1|-|once
TGCGCCAGCAGCCGAACACAGGGAGGGCCCGATACGCAGTATTTT
CASSRTQGGPDTQYF
>TRBJ1-5|TRBV16|-|-
TGTGCCAGCAGCCGCGGGGATTATAGCAATCAGCCCCAGCATTTT
CASSRGDYSNQPQHF
>TRBJ1-5|TRBV7-9|-|-
TGTGCCAGCAGCTTAGGGACAGTCAGCAATCAGCCCCAGCATTTT
CASSLGTVSNQPQHF
>TRBJ1-1|TRBV20-1|-|-
TGCAGTGCTAGAGACTTAACTAAAGCTTTCTTT
CSARDLTKAFF
>TRBJ2-3|TRBV5-4|TRBD2|-
TGTGCCAGCAGCCCAGGGACTAGCGGGGGGTCGAGAGGGCAGTATTTT
CASSPGTSGGSRGQYF
>TRBJ2-2|TRBV25-1|-|few
TGTGCCCTGAGGGTACAGGGCACCGGGGAGCTGTTTTTT
CALRVQGTGELFF
>TRBJ1-2|TRBV5-5|-|-
TGTGCCAGCAGCTTGGGGCAGGGGATGGGCGGCTACACCTTC
CASSLGQGMGGYTF
>TRBJ1-1|TRBV4-3|-|-
TGCGCCAGCAGCCAAGATCTTAACACTGAAGCTTTCTTT
CASSQDLNTEAFF
>TRBJ2-5|TRBV9|-|-
TGTGCCAGCAGCCGTGAGCCGGAGACCCAGTACTTC
CASSREPETQYF
>TRBJ1-1|TRBV4-1|-|-
TGCGCCAGCAGCGGCGCGGACAGATATCTGAACACTGAAGCTTTCTTT
CASSGADRYLNTEAFF
>TRBJ2-1|TRBV9|TRBD2|-
TGTGCCAGCAGCTCAGGACTAGCGGGGGGGCCGGGGAATGAGCAGTTCTTC
CASSSGLAGGPGNEQFF
>TRBJ2-1|TRBV14|-|-
TGTGCCAGCAGCCAAGGGAGGTTTCTTAGTAATGAGCAGTTCTTC
CASSQGRFLSNEQFF
>TRBJ1-3|TRBV5-5|TRBD1|-
TGTGCCAGCAGCCGCCTACAGGGGGCGAACACCATATATTTT
CASSRLQGANTIYF
>TRBJ1-1|TRBV5-6|-|few
TGTGCCAGCAACAACCATCATATGAACACTGAAGCTTTCTTT
CASNNHHMNTEAFF
>TRBJ2-2|TRBV27|-|-
TGTGCCAGCAGTTCCGGGTCCTTCGCCGGGGAGCTGTTTTTT
CASSSGSFAGELFF
>TRBJ2-5|TRBV25-1|TRBD2|-
TGTGCCAGCAGTGACCCGGGGACTAGACAAGAGACCCAGTACTTC
CASSDPGTRQETQYF
>TRBJ2-7|TRBV12-5|-|-
TGTGCTAGTGGTTTGGCAGGGTACTACGAGCAGTACTTC
CASGLAGYYEQYF
>TRBJ2-2|TRBV9|TRBD1|-
TGTGCCAGCAGCCTATGGACAGGGGCCGGGGAGCTGTTTTTT
CASSLWTGAGELFF
>TRBJ2-3|TRBV5-6|-|-
TGTGCCAGCAGCTTGGGATCTAGCATGGATACGCAGTATTTT
CASSLGSSMDTQYF
>TRBJ2-1|TRBV18|-|-
TGTGCCAGCTCACCCTTCGGGAATGAGCAGTTCTTC
CASSPFGNEQFF
>TRBJ2-5|TRBV5-1|TRBD2|-
TGCGCCAGCAGCTTGGGAGGCACTAGCGGGGCAGAGACCCAGTACTTC
CASSLGGTSGAETQYF
>TRBJ1-6|TRBV7-9|-|-
TGTGCCAGCCCCCTTCCCCCCGCTAGCTCCTATAATTCACCCCTCCACTTT
CASPLPPASSYNSPLHF
>TRBJ1-6|TRBV7-9|TRBD1|once
TGTGCCAGCAGCAAAGGACAGGGGAATTCACCCCTCCACTTT
CASSKGQGNSPLHF
>TRBJ1-1|TRBV5-6|-|-
TGTGCCAGCAGCTTTCTTTCCTCTGTGAACACTGAAGCTTTCTTT
CASSFLSSVNTEAFF